One sample yielded the 19 T cell receptor beta chains listed below, sequenced in a study of human T cells and chemical hapten exposure. Time point: patch test 2, 6 weeks after DPC sensitization. Indicated treatment: therapeutic diphenylcyclopropenone sensitization with weekly scalp DPC. TCRdb called the RACE reads again in MiXCR, with one record for every CDR3 protein. Altogether 35,000 to 45,000 distinct CDR3 sequences are present, about 8.9% being singletons, with the ten largest covering over 12%. The sequences come from whole blood, collected in connection with sensitization to the hapten diphenylcyclopropenone (DPC). Receptors were obtained from a woman aged 40 to 50 with alopecia areata. Some clones in this sample may be carry-over from other donors' samples.

Many counts were recorded for this clonotype. This chain uses TRBV7-9 with TRBJ2-1; possibly TRBD1 or TRBD2 for D (5 bases each). CDR3 length equals 14 residues. Deletions cut 6 bases from V and 4 bases from J, with 13 bases between. Germline-derived CDR1 and CDR2 are SEHNR and FQNEAQ (reference sequence). The CDR3 reads CASRPGTAYNEQFF. The CDR3 DNA sequence: TGTGCCAGCAGACCTGGGACGGCTTACAATGAGCAGTTCTTC.

This clonotype was observed at least ten times. The J gene is TRBJ1-3, the V gene TRBV5-8; a weak D match, TRBD1 (6 bases). Trimming left V 3 bases short and J 3 bases short, with 10 bases between. Germline V gene data show CDR1 as SGHTS and CDR2 as YDEGEE. The CDR3 spans 14 residues. CDR3 region: CASSSGGSGNTIYF. CDR3 DNA: TGTGCCAGCAGCTCGGGGGGCAGTGGAAACACCATATATTTT.

In its sample, this clonotype was seen a few times. The V call is TRBV5-6, the J call TRBJ1-2; D not certain. The CDR3 spans 14 residues. Germline loops: CDR1 SGHDT, CDR2 YYEEEE. Trimming shortened V by 2 bases and J by 3 bases, and 11 bases separated the two germline ends. The CDR3 DNA is TGTGCCAGCAGCTTAACTCAGTCCCACTATGGCTACACCTTC. This translates into CASSLTQSHYGYTF. Together with reference TRBV5-6 and TRBJ1-2, the CDR3 gives the full variable domain: DAGVTQSPTHLIKTRGQQVTLRCSPKSGHDTVSWYQQALGQGPQFIFQYYEEEERQRGNFPDRFSGHQFPNYSSELNVNALLLGDSALYLCASSLTQSHYGYTFGSGTRLTVV.

This clonotype came up many times. The chain's CDR3 is CSGRDGINYGYTF. The DNA of the CDR3 is TGCAGTGGTCGGGACGGGATAAACTATGGCTACACCTTC. The chain recombines TRBV20-1 with TRBJ1-2; D might be TRBD1 (5 bases). Deletions cut 7 bases from V and 2 bases from J, with 14 bases between. This CDR3 is 13 amino acids long. CDR1 is DFQATT, CDR2 SNEGSKA, per germline (reference sequence).

This clonotype has ten or more counts. This chain connects TRBV2 to TRBJ1-1; D is uncertain. V was trimmed by 3 bases and J by 3 bases, leaving 14 bases between them. Per the germline V gene, CDR1 is SNHLY and CDR2 is FYNNEI. The CDR3 runs 15 residues. The chain's CDR3 is CASSDSLGGDTEAFF. The CDR3 DNA sequence: TGTGCCAGCAGTGATTCGTTGGGCGGGGACACTGAAGCTTTCTTT. Filled out from reference TRBV2 and TRBJ1-1, the complete variable domain reads EPEVTQTPSHQVTQMGQEVILRCVPISNHLYFYWYRQILGQKVEFLVSFYNNEISEKSEIFDDQFSVERPDGSNFTLKIRSTKLEDSAMYFCASSDSLGGDTEAFFGQGTRLTVV.

This clonotype was seen many times. For the CDR3, the DNA is TGTGCCACCAGCAGAGAAGGCGGGGCCGCAGATACGCAGTATTTT. It is translated as CATSREGGAADTQYF. The V call is TRBV15, the J call TRBJ2-3; tentatively, D is TRBD2 (6 bases). Germline CDR1 reads LNHNV; CDR2 reads YYDKDF (reference sequence). V was pared by 0 bases and J by 4 bases, with 11 bases between. This CDR3 is built from 15 residues.

This chain joins TRBV20-1 and TRBJ1-1; 8 bases fit TRBD1. Trimming cost V 5 bases and J 1 base; bases outside gene matches: 3. The CDR3 sequence is 13 residues long. Germline V gives CDR1 DFQATT, CDR2 SNEGSKA (reference sequence). Here the CDR3 reads CSAVRGRNTEAFF. CDR3 bases: TGCAGTGCTGTCAGGGGGCGGAACACTGAAGCTTTCTTT.

This clonotype occurred many times. V gene TRBV11-1 combines with J gene TRBJ2-7; 7 bases fit TRBD1. V lost 5 bases and J lost 6; bases outside the gene matches: 13. This CDR3 is 15 amino acids long. Germline CDR1 is SGHAT and CDR2 is FQDESV (reference sequence). The CDR3 loop is CASSVARGRSSEQYF. In DNA form, the CDR3 reads TGTGCCAGCAGCGTGGCTAGGGGGCGATCCAGCGAGCAGTACTTC.

This clonotype was seen repeatedly, ten times or more. The rearrangement uses TRBV6-1 and TRBJ2-2; D assignment may be TRBD1 or TRBD2 (5 bases each). This CDR3 is 15 amino acids long. Germline values: CDR1 MNHNS, CDR2 SASEGT. The germline V and J ends were trimmed by 4 bases and 4 bases, with 13 bases remaining between them. As DNA, the CDR3 is TGTGCCAGCAGTGGTTTGGGGGATTTCACCGGGGAGCTGTTTTTT. Translated: CASSGLGDFTGELFF.

Ten or more counts support this clonotype. V gene TRBV7-6 combines with J gene TRBJ2-2; no clear D gene. Germline CDR1 is SGHVS and CDR2 is FNYEAQ. V lost 5 bases, J lost 5 bases, and 15 bases lay in between. This CDR3 spans 15 amino acids. The CDR3 DNA follows: TGTGCCAGCAGCCTCCCGTGGGTTAATACCGGGGAGCTGTTTTTT. Amino acid sequence: CASSLPWVNTGELFF. The full variable domain, rest sourced from reference TRBV7-6 and TRBJ2-2, is GAGVSQSPRYKVTKRGQDVALRCDPISGHVSLYWYRQALGQGPEFLTYFNYEAQQDKSGLPNDRFSAERPEGSISTLTIQRTEQRDSAMYRCASSLPWVNTGELFFGEGSRLTVL.

This clonotype was recorded at least ten times. The chain uses TRBV6-1 and TRBJ2-3, with unresolved D. CDR3 size: 14 residues. V was clipped by 8 bases and J by 4 bases, with 16 bases between them. The germline CDR1 and CDR2 sequences are MNHNS and SASEGT. CDR3 loop: CASERASESDTQYF. The CDR3 nucleotides read TGTGCCAGCGAAAGGGCCAGTGAGTCAGATACGCAGTATTTT.

This clonotype was recorded at least ten times. The V gene is TRBV10-3, the J gene TRBJ1-1, with D perhaps TRBD1 (5 bases). The germline gives CDR1 ENHRY, CDR2 SYGVKD. V shed 6 bases and J shed 0 bases, with 11 bases lying between them. The CDR3 extends over 14 amino acids. CDR3: CAIRGGTMNTEAFF. CDR3 bases: TGTGCCATCAGGGGGGGAACGATGAACACTGAAGCTTTCTTT.

This sequence joins TRBV6-5 and TRBJ2-6; D is unresolved. V lost 0 bases, J lost 0 bases, and 15 bases lay in between. Germline values: CDR1 MNHEY, CDR2 SVGAGI. This CDR3 region has 19 residues. CDR3 region: CASSYSKFSLRSGANVLTF. CDR3 DNA sequence: TGTGCCAGCAGTTACTCGAAGTTCTCTCTCCGCTCTGGGGCCAACGTCCTGACTTTC.

V and J are TRBV2 and TRBJ1-6, with unresolved D. The length of the CDR3 is 11 residues. Looked up from germline, CDR1 is SNHLY and CDR2 is FYNNEI. Trimming pared 6 bases from V and 11 bases from J, leaving 8 bases between. The CDR3 sequence: CASRDGAPLHF. In nucleotides, the CDR3 is TGTGCCAGCAGGGACGGGGCACCCCTCCACTTT.

The sample holds many counts of this clonotype. This rearrangement joins TRBV14 to TRBJ1-2, with 7 bases that match TRBD1. CDR3 length equals 13 residues. V trimming: 3 bases; J trimming: 8 bases; junction bases outside the gene matches: 6. Per the germline V gene, CDR1 is SGHDN and CDR2 is FVKESK. The CDR3 DNA sequence: TGTGCCAGCAGCCAGAACAGGGGAGGCGGCTACACCTTC. It translates to CASSQNRGGGYTF.

This clonotype has a count of ten or more. The chain is built from TRBV20-1 and TRBJ2-7, with D tentatively TRBD2 (5 bases). Trimming stripped 0 bases from V and 4 bases from J, with 13 bases between. Germline V gene sequence: CDR1 DFQATT, CDR2 SNEGSKA (reference sequence). The CDR3 length is 14 residues. CDR3: CSARDQGGLYEQYF. CDR3 DNA: TGCAGTGCTAGAGATCAAGGAGGACTGTACGAGCAGTACTTC.

This clonotype was found a few times. V is TRBV20-1 and J is TRBJ1-5, with D unresolved. Germline-derived CDR1 and CDR2 are DFQATT and SNEGSKA (reference sequence). V lost 3 bases to trimming and J lost 0 bases, with 15 bases between them. This CDR3 spans 16 amino acids. Written as DNA, the CDR3 is TGCAGTGCTAGCCCCCTTAGACCCGATAGCAATCAGCCCCAGCATTTT. It translates to CSASPLRPDSNQPQHF.

This clonotype was seen repeatedly, ten times or more. This sequence joins TRBV5-6 and TRBJ2-1; D is unclear. This CDR3 region has 12 residues. V was trimmed by 4 bases and J by 4 bases, leaving 6 bases between them. The germline gives CDR1 SGHDT, CDR2 YYEEEE. CDR3 loop: CASSDTYNEQFF. DNA of the CDR3: TGTGCCAGCAGCGACACATACAATGAGCAGTTCTTC.

This clonotype was detected many times. The rearrangement links TRBV6-1 to TRBJ2-7, with TRBD1 as a possible D gene (6 bases). V was clipped by 6 bases and J by 4 bases, with 19 bases between them. CDR3 length: 15 amino acids. Germline loops: CDR1 MNHNS, CDR2 SASEGT. For the CDR3, the DNA is TGTGCCAGCAGGAAGGGCACAGGGAGTGATTACGAGCAGTACTTC. Its translation: CASRKGTGSDYEQYF.